Listed below are T cell receptor beta chains from one sample, sequenced in a study of STAT3 mutations in large granular lymphocyte leukemia. The table came from immunoSEQ multiplex PCR; TCRdb's copy has only in-frame clones and leaves some out. The sample holds roughly 30,000 clones, 70% to 80% seen once. Sequenced: peripheral blood mononuclear cells. These receptors all come from a woman between 50 and 59 years old with T-cell large granular lymphocyte leukemia. Some clones in this sample may be carry-over from other donors' samples. Each CDR3 is given with its conserved first and last residue. The D gene is left open where the match is weak. Expanded clones are given a class, and other clones once, few, many or no size at all.

V,D,J,size,DNA,CDR3
TRBV6-1,-,TRBJ1-2,-,TGTGCCAGCAGTGCAACTAAGGGGGGAGTCAATGGCTACACCTTC,CASSATKGGVNGYTF
TRBV6-6,-,TRBJ2-6,-,TGTGCCAGCGGGACTTCTGGGGCCAACGTCCTGACTTTC,CASGTSGANVLTF
TRBV4-3,-,TRBJ2-7,-,TGCGCCAGCAGCCCCTTAGGACAGCCCTACGAGCAGTACTTC,CASSPLGQPYEQYF
TRBV4-1,-,TRBJ1-2,-,TGCGCCAGCAGCTCAGACCAATCGGACAGAAGAATTTCTAACTATGGCTACACCTTC,CASSSDQSDRRISNYGYTF
TRBV5-1,-,TRBJ1-1,-,TGCGCCAGCAGCTTAGGACAGCACAGCTCTGTGAACACTGAAGCTTTCTTT,CASSLGQHSSVNTEAFF
TRBV4-3,TRBD2,TRBJ2-3,-,TGCGCCAGCAGCCAAGGGGCGGGAGGGCCCGGCACAGATACGCAGTATTTT,CASSQGAGGPGTDTQYF
TRBV6-5,TRBD1,TRBJ1-2,-,TGTGCCAGCAGCCTGGGACAGCAACGTGGGGCTTTCAAGTCCTTC,CASSLGQQRGAFKSF
TRBV28,TRBD2,TRBJ2-7,-,TGTGCCAGCAGTTCCCGACTAGCCCTAAGCTCCTACGAGCAGTACTTC,CASSSRLALSSYEQYF
TRBV7-7,-,TRBJ2-5,once,TGTGCTAGCAGCCCCACGTCGGGCCAAGAGACCCAGTACTTC,CASSPTSGQETQYF
TRBV7-8,-,TRBJ1-1,-,TGTGCCAGCAGCCGGGGACCGAACACTGAAGCTTTCTTT,CASSRGPNTEAFF
TRBV7-9,-,TRBJ2-3,-,TGTGCCAGCAGCTTCGGCGCTAGCAGAGGCACAGATACGCAGTATTTT,CASSFGASRGTDTQYF
TRBV18,-,TRBJ2-7,-,TGTGCCAGCTCGGCGGGCCAGGAAGCCTACGAGCAGTACTTC,CASSAGQEAYEQYF
TRBV9,-,TRBJ2-3,-,TGTGCCAGCAGCGTATGGGGGTTGAGCACAGATACGCAGTATTTT,CASSVWGLSTDTQYF
TRBV18,TRBD1,TRBJ1-5,-,TGTGCCAGCTCACCCCAGGGGGCGAGTGGCAATCAGCCCCAGCATTTT,CASSPQGASGNQPQHF
TRBV7-9,-,TRBJ1-2,-,TGTGCCAGCAGCCTCGACAGACTTAACTATGGCTACACCTTC,CASSLDRLNYGYTF
TRBV5-6,-,TRBJ1-5,-,TGTGCCAGCAGCCACGGTAGGGGTCAGCCCCAGCATTTT,CASSHGRGQPQHF
TRBV18,-,TRBJ2-5,few,TGTGCCAGCTCACCGGTACAGGGTTATCAAGAGACCCAGTACTTC,CASSPVQGYQETQYF
TRBV18,-,TRBJ2-5,-,TGTGCCAGCTCCCGCGGACAGGGAGGGTCAGGGACCCAGTACTTC,CASSRGQGGSGTQYF
TRBV30,-,TRBJ1-3,-,TGTGCCTGGACCCACAACTCTGGAAACACCATATATTTT,CAWTHNSGNTIYF
TRBV15,-,TRBJ2-3,-,TGTGCCACCAGCAGAGATGCTAGCCTCAGCACAGATACGCAGTATTTT,CATSRDASLSTDTQYF
TRBV5-5,-,TRBJ1-2,few,TGTGCCAGCAGCTTGGACATGGGGCTTGGCTACACCTTC,CASSLDMGLGYTF
TRBV18,-,TRBJ1-1,-,TGTGCCAGCTCACCGCATAAGATGGGGGGCGCGGGGACTGAAGCTTTCTTT,CASSPHKMGGAGTEAFF
TRBV29-1,-,TRBJ1-2,-,TGCAGCGTCGTAACCGGGACCCTCAACTATGGCTACACCTTC,CSVVTGTLNYGYTF
TRBV27,-,TRBJ2-7,-,TGTGCCAGCAGTCCCCTGGGAGCGGAGCAGTACTTC,CASSPLGAEQYF
TRBV7-9,-,TRBJ2-5,-,TGTGCCAGCAGCCCGGCGCAGACCCAGTACTTC,CASSPAQTQYF
TRBV10-3,-,TRBJ2-3,-,TGTGCCATCAGTGAGGGCCCGAGGCGGTTGAACACAGATACGCAGTATTTT,CAISEGPRRLNTDTQYF
TRBV4-1,TRBD2,TRBJ2-7,-,TGCGCCAGCAGGTGGCGGGAGGGCCTGTACGAGCAGTACTTC,CASRWREGLYEQYF
TRBV9,-,TRBJ1-4,-,TGTGCCAGCAGCGTAGATCAGGGTCCTAATGAAAAACTGTTTTTT,CASSVDQGPNEKLFF
TRBV5-8,-,TRBJ2-3,-,TGTGCCAGCAGCTTGGGGTGGACAGATACGCAGTATTTT,CASSLGWTDTQYF
TRBV7-9,-,TRBJ2-6,-,TGTGCCAGCAGCTTACTATATTTGGGGGCCAACGTCCTGACTTTC,CASSLLYLGANVLTF
TRBV27,-,TRBJ1-1,-,TGTGCCAGCAGTTTATCGGCGAACACTGAAGCTTTCTTT,CASSLSANTEAFF
TRBV20-1,-,TRBJ2-2,-,TGCAGTGCTACGGACACCGGGGAGCTGTTTTTT,CSATDTGELFF
TRBV7-8,-,TRBJ2-6,once,TGTGCCAGCAGCCTCCAGGGACGGGCCAACGTCCTGACTTTC,CASSLQGRANVLTF
TRBV6-1,-,TRBJ1-1,few,TGTGCCAGCTTCATCGGTGGGAACACTGAAGCTTTCTTT,CASFIGGNTEAFF
TRBV25-1,TRBD2,TRBJ2-7,-,TGTGCCAGCAGTGAACCGACTAGCGGCTCCTACGAGCAGTACTTC,CASSEPTSGSYEQYF
TRBV5-1,-,TRBJ1-4,medium-sized,TGCGCCAGCAGCTTGACCGGGGGCAGCCTTAATGAAAAACTGTTTTTT,CASSLTGGSLNEKLFF
TRBV7-9,-,TRBJ2-3,once,TGTGCCAGCAGCCACCAGCGGATCTTCACAGATACGCAGTATTTT,CASSHQRIFTDTQYF
TRBV27,-,TRBJ2-5,-,TGTGCCAGCAGTTTATTGGCCCATTTAGAGACCCAGTACTTC,CASSLLAHLETQYF
TRBV6-1,-,TRBJ2-5,-,TGTGCCAGTTACCAGGGGAGGCCAGAGACCCAGTACTTC,CASYQGRPETQYF
TRBV5-1,TRBD2,TRBJ2-3,-,TGCGCCAGCAGCAGGCTAGCGGGCGCAGATACGCAGTATTTT,CASSRLAGADTQYF